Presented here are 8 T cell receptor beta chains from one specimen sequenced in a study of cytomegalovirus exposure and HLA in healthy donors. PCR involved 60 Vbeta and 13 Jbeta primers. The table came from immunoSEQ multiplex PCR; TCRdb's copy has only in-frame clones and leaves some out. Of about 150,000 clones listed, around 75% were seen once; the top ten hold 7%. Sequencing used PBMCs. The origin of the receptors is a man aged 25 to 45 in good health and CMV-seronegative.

CDR3 DNA sequence: TGTGCCAGCAGCTTATGGGACAGGGATCAAGAGACCCAGTACTTC. Protein sequence: CASSLWDRDQETQYF. The chain joins TRBV7-8 to TRBJ2-5, with 9 bases that match TRBD1. Germline CDR1 SGHVS, CDR2 FQNEAQ. The CDR3 length is 15 residues. The trim removed 2 bases at V and 2 bases at J, leaving 3 bases unmatched.

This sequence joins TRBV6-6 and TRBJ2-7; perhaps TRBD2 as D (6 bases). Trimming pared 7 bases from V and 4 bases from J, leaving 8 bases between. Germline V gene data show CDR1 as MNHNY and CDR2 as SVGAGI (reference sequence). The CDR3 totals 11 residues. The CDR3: CASTGGYEQYF. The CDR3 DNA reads TGTGCCAGCACCGGAGGGTACGAGCAGTACTTC.

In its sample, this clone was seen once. CDR3 residues: CASKLAGPSTDTQYF. The CDR3 nucleotides are TGTGCCAGCAAACTAGCAGGGCCCAGCACAGATACGCAGTATTTT. The chain employs TRBV28 and TRBJ2-3; tentatively, D is TRBD2 (6 bases). The V gene's germline CDR1 is MDHEN and CDR2 SYDVKM. Trimming took off 7 bases at V and 0 bases at J, with 14 bases between the two ends. This CDR3 spans 15 amino acids.

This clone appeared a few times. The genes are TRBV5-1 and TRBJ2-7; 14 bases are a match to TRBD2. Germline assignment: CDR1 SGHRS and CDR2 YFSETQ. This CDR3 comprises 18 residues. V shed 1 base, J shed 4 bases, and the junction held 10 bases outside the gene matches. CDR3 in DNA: TGCGCCAGCAGCTTGTCTGGGACTAGCGGGAGAAGAGGATACGAGCAGTACTTC. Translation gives CASSLSGTSGRRGYEQYF. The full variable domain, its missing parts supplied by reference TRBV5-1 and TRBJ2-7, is KAGVTQTPRYLIKTRGQQVTLSCSPISGHRSVSWYQQTPGQGLQFLFEYFSETQRNKGNFPGRFSGRQFSNSRSEMNVSTLELGDSALYLCASSLSGTSGRRGYEQYFGPGTRLTVT.

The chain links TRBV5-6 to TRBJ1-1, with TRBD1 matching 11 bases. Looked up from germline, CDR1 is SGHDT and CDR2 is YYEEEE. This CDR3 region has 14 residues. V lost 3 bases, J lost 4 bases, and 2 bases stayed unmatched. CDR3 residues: CASSSGTGGTEAFF. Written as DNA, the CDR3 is TGTGCCAGCAGCTCCGGGACAGGGGGCACTGAAGCTTTCTTT.

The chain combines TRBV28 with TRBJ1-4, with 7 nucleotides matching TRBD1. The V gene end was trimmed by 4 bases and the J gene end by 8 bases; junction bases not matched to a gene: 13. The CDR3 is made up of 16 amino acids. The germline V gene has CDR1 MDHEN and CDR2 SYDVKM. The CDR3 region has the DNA TGTGCCAGCAGTTCCCCCCGACAGGGACTTTTGGAAAAACTGTTTTTT. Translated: CASSSPRQGLLEKLFF.

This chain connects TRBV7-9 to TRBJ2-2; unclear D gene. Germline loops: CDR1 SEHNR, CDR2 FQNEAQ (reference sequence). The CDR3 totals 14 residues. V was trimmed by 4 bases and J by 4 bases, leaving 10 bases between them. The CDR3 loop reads CASSWFSGTGELFF. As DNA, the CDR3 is TGTGCCAGCAGCTGGTTCTCCGGCACCGGGGAGCTGTTTTTT.

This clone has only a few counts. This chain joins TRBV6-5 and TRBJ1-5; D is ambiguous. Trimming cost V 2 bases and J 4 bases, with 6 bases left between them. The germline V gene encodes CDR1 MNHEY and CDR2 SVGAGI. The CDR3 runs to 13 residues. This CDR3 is CASSYEVNQPQHF. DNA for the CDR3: TGTGCCAGCAGTTACGAGGTAAATCAGCCCCAGCATTTT.